This T cell receptor (beta chain) derives from a study of T cells in Graves' hyperthyroidism and ophthalmopathy. About the study: At initial diagnosis, before any treatment had begun, peripheral blood was obtained.

Using RNA transcripts as the source, TCR beta CDR3 regions were amplified. The HTBI set primed first-round TCR CDR3 RT-PCR. TCRdb independently ran MiXCR on the multiplex PCR reads; one entry per CDR3 protein. The sample contains under 800,000 distinct CDR3 sequences, around 13% of which appear only once. Hyperthyroidism had been newly diagnosed in patients aged 18 to 65, and its duration was under 2 months. A note on this clonotype: Antigen unknown.

The CDR3 loop spans 12 amino acids. The germline V and J ends were trimmed by 4 bases and 4 bases, with 8 bases remaining between them. Germline CDR1 reads DFQATT; CDR2 reads SNEGSKA (reference sequence). Overall study results and limits: The model anticipated ophthalmopathy a median approximately 6.5 months pre-onset.

V usage is TRBV20-1 and J usage is TRBJ1-3; no reliable D call. Source material: blood. This TCR was sampled from a woman aged 18-29 years with Graves' hyperthyroidism. This CDR3 reads CSATRAGNTIYF. The DNA of the CDR3 is TGCAGTGCTACTAGGGCCGGAAACACCATATATTTT.